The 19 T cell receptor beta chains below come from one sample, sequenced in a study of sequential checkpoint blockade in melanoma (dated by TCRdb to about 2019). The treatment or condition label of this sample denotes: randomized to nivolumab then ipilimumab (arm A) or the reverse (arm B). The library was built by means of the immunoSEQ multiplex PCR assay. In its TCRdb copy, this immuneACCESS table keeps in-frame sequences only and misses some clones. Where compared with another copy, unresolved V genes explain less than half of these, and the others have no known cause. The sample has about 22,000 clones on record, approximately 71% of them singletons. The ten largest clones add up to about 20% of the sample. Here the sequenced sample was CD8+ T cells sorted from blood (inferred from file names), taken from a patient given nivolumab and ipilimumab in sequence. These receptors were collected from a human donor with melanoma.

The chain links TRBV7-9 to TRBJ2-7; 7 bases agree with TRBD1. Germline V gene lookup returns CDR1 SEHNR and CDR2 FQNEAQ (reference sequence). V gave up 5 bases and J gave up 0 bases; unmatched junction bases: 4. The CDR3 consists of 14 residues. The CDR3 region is CASSDGQDSYEQYF. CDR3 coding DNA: TGTGCCAGCAGCGACGGACAGGACTCCTACGAGCAGTACTTC. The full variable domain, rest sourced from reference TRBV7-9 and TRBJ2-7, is DTGVSQNPRHKITKRGQNVTFRCDPISEHNRLYWYRQTLGQGPEFLTYFQNEAQLEKSRLLSDRFSAERPKGSFSTLEIQRTEQGDSAMYLCASSDGQDSYEQYFGPGTRLTVT.

CDR3 sequence (DNA): TGTGCCAGCAGCCAAGAGGCCGGGGTAGTGAACACTGAAGCTTTCTTT. Residues: CASSQEAGVVNTEAFF. This chain joins TRBV4-2 and TRBJ1-1; unclear D gene. Germline V gene data show CDR1 as LGHNA and CDR2 as YNFKEQ. The germline V and J ends were trimmed by 0 bases and 0 bases, with 11 bases remaining between them. The CDR3 is made up of 16 amino acids.

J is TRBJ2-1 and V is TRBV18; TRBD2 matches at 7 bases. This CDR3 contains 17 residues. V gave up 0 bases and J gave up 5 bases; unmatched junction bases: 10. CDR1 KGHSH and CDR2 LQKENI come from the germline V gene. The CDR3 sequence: CASSPPEDQRGHNEQFF. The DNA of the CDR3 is TGTGCCAGCTCACCACCGGAGGACCAGCGGGGCCACAATGAGCAGTTCTTC.

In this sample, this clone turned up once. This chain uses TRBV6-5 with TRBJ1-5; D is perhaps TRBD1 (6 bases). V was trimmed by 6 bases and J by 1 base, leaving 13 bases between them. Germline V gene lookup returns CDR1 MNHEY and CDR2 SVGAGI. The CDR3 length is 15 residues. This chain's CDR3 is CASRPQGTSNQPQHF. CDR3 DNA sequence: TGTGCCAGCAGGCCCCAGGGGACAAGCAATCAGCCCCAGCATTTT.

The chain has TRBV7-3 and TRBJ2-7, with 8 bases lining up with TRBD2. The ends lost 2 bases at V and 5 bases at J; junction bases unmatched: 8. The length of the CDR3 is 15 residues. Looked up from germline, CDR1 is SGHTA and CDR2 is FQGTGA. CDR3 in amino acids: CASSLYPGGGDEQYV. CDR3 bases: TGTGCCAGCAGCTTATACCCCGGGGGGGGAGACGAGCAGTACGTC.

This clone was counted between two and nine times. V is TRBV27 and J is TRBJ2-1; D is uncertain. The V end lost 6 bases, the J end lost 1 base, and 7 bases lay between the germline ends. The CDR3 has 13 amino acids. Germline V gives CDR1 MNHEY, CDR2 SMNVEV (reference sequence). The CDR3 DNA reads TGTGCCAGCAGCCCTGTGTCCTACAATGAGCAGTTCTTC. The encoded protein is CASSPVSYNEQFF.

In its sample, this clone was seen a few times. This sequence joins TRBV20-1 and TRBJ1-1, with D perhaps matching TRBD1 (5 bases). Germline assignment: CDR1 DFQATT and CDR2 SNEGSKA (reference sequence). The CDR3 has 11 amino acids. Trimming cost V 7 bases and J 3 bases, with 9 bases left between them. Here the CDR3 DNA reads TGCAGTGTAGAAGGGGACACTGAAGCTTTCTTT. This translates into CSVEGDTEAFF.

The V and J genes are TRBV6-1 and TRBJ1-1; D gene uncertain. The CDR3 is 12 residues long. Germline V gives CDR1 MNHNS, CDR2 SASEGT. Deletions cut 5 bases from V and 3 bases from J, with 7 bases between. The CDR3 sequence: CASSSSYTEAFF. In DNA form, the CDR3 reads TGTGCCAGCAGTTCCTCGTACACTGAAGCTTTCTTT.

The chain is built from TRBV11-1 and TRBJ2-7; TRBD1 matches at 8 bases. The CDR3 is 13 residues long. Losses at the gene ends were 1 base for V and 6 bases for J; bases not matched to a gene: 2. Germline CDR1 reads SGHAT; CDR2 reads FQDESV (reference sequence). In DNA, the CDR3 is TGTGCCAGCAGCTTAGGACAGGGGTTCGAGCAGTACTTC. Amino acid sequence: CASSLGQGFEQYF.

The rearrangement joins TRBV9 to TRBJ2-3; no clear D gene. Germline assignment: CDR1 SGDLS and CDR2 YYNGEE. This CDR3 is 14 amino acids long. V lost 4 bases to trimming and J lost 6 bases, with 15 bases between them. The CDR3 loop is CASSPYDSRDTQYF. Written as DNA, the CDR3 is TGTGCCAGCAGCCCGTACGACTCCCGGGATACGCAGTATTTT.

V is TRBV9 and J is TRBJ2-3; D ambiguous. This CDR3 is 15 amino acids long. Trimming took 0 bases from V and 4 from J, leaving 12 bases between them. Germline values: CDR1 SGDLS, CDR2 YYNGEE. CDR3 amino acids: CASSVEPTGADTQYF. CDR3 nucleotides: TGTGCCAGCAGCGTAGAACCAACCGGAGCAGATACGCAGTATTTT.

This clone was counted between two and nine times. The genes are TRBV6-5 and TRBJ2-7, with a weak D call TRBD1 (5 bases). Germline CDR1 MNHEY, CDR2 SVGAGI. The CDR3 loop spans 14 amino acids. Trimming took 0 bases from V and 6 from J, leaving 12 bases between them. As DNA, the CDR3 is TGTGCCAGCAGTTACTCGGGCAGGGCCGGCGAGCAGTACTTC. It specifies CASSYSGRAGEQYF.

CDR3 DNA sequence: TGTGCCAGCAGCGTAGATTTAGCGAACACTGAAGCTTTCTTT. Protein sequence: CASSVDLANTEAFF. The chain is built from TRBV9 and TRBJ1-1; D is undetermined. This CDR3 has 14 amino acids. Germline V gives CDR1 SGDLS, CDR2 YYNGEE. Deletions cut 0 bases from V and 1 base from J, with 7 bases between. The variable domain in full, completed from reference TRBV9 and TRBJ1-1, reads DSGVTQTPKHLITATGQRVTLRCSPRSGDLSVYWYQQSLDQGLQFLIQYYNGEERAKGNILERFSAQQFPDLHSELNLSSLELGDSALYFCASSVDLANTEAFFGQGTRLTVV.

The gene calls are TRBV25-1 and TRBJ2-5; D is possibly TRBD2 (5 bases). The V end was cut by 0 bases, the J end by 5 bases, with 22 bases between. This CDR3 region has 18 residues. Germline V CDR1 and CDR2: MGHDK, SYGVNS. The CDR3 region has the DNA TGTGCCAGCAGTGAATATATTCGTCGGGGTACTAGTAGTGAGACCCAGTACTTC. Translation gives CASSEYIRRGTSSETQYF.

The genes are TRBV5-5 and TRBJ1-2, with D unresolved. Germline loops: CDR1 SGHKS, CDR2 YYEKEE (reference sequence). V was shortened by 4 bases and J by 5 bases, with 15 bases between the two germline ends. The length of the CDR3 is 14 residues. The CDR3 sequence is CASSLLPGNYGYTF. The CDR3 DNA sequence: TGTGCCAGCAGCCTTCTCCCGGGAAATTATGGCTACACCTTC.

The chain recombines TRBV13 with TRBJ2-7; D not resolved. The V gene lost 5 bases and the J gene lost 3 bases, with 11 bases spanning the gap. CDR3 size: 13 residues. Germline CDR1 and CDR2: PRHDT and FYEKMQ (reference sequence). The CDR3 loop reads CASSLLFGYEQYF. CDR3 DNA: TGTGCCAGCAGCCTCCTTTTCGGCTACGAGCAGTACTTC.

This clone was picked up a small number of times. CDR3 DNA sequence: TGTGCCAGCAGCTTACTTGGTGGGGCAGACGAGCAGTACTTC. Translation: CASSLLGGADEQYF. The chain combines TRBV7-9 with TRBJ2-7; D might be TRBD1 (5 bases). Trimming stripped 2 bases from V and 5 bases from J, with 13 bases between. The CDR3 totals 14 residues. CDR1 and CDR2 (germline): SEHNR, FQNEAQ (reference sequence).

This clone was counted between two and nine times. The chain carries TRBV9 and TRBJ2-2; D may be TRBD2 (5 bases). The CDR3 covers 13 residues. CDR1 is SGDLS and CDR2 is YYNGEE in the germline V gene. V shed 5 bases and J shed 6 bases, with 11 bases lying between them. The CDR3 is CASSEAAAGELFF. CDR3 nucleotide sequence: TGTGCCAGCAGTGAAGCAGCGGCCGGGGAGCTGTTTTTT.

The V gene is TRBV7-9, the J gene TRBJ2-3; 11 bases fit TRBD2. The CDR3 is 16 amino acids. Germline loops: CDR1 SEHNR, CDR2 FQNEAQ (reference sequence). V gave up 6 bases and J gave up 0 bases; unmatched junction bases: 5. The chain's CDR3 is CASSFTSGGSTDTQYF. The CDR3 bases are TGTGCCAGCAGTTTCACTAGCGGGGGTAGCACAGATACGCAGTATTTT.